What follows describes a single T cell receptor (beta chain). Its antigen is unidentified. As to treatment: roughly 10-day PBMC culture with coronavirus spike peptide pools or control peptides (ViraFEST assay). There were positive PCR dates ranging from March to December 2020, all predating US Alpha, Beta and Delta variants. The data were taken from a study of vaccination and CD4 T cells after COVID-19. The wider study: The peptides that stimulated the cells were overlapping spike peptides from SARS-CoV-2, HCoV-NL63, HCoV-OC43 and HCoV-229E.

Oncomine TCR Beta short-read sequencing was applied to DNA from cultured CD4+ T cells. TCRdb ran MiXCR on the PCR reads and lists one entry per CDR3 protein. The sample shows approximately 7,400 distinct CDR3 sequences, 74% of them seen only once. The sequencing input was CD4+ T cells from blood, cultured in vitro. This TCR was sampled from a human donor who had recovered from COVID-19.

CDR3 sequence: CATSDPGQSETQYF. In DNA, the CDR3 is TGTGCCACCAGTGACCCGGGACAGAGCGAGACCCAGTACTTC. The genes are TRBV24-1 and TRBJ2-5; 7 nucleotides match TRBD1. J lost 5 bases, V lost 4 bases, and 6 bases had no gene match. Germline CDR1 and CDR2: KGHDR and SFDVKD. The CDR3 is 14 amino acids.